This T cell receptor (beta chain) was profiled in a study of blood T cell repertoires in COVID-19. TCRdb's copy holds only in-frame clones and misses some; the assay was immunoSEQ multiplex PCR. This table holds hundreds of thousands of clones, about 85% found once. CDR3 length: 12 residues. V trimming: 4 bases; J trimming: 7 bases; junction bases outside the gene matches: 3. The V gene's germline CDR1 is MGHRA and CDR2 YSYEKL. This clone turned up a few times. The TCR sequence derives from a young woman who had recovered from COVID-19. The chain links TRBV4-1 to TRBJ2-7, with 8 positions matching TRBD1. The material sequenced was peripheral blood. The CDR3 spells CASSRTGGEQYF. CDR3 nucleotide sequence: TGCGCCAGCAGCCGCACAGGGGGGGAGCAGTACTTC.